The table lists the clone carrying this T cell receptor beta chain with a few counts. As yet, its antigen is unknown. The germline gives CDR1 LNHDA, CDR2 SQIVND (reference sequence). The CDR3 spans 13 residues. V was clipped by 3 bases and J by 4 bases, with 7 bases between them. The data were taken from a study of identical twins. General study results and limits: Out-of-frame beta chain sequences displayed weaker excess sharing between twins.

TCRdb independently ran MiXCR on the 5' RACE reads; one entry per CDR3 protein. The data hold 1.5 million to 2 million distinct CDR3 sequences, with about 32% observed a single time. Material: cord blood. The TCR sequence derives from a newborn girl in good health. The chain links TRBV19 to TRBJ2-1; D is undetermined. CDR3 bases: TGTGCCAGTAGTATGAACAAATACAATGAGCAGTTCTTC. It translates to CASSMNKYNEQFF.